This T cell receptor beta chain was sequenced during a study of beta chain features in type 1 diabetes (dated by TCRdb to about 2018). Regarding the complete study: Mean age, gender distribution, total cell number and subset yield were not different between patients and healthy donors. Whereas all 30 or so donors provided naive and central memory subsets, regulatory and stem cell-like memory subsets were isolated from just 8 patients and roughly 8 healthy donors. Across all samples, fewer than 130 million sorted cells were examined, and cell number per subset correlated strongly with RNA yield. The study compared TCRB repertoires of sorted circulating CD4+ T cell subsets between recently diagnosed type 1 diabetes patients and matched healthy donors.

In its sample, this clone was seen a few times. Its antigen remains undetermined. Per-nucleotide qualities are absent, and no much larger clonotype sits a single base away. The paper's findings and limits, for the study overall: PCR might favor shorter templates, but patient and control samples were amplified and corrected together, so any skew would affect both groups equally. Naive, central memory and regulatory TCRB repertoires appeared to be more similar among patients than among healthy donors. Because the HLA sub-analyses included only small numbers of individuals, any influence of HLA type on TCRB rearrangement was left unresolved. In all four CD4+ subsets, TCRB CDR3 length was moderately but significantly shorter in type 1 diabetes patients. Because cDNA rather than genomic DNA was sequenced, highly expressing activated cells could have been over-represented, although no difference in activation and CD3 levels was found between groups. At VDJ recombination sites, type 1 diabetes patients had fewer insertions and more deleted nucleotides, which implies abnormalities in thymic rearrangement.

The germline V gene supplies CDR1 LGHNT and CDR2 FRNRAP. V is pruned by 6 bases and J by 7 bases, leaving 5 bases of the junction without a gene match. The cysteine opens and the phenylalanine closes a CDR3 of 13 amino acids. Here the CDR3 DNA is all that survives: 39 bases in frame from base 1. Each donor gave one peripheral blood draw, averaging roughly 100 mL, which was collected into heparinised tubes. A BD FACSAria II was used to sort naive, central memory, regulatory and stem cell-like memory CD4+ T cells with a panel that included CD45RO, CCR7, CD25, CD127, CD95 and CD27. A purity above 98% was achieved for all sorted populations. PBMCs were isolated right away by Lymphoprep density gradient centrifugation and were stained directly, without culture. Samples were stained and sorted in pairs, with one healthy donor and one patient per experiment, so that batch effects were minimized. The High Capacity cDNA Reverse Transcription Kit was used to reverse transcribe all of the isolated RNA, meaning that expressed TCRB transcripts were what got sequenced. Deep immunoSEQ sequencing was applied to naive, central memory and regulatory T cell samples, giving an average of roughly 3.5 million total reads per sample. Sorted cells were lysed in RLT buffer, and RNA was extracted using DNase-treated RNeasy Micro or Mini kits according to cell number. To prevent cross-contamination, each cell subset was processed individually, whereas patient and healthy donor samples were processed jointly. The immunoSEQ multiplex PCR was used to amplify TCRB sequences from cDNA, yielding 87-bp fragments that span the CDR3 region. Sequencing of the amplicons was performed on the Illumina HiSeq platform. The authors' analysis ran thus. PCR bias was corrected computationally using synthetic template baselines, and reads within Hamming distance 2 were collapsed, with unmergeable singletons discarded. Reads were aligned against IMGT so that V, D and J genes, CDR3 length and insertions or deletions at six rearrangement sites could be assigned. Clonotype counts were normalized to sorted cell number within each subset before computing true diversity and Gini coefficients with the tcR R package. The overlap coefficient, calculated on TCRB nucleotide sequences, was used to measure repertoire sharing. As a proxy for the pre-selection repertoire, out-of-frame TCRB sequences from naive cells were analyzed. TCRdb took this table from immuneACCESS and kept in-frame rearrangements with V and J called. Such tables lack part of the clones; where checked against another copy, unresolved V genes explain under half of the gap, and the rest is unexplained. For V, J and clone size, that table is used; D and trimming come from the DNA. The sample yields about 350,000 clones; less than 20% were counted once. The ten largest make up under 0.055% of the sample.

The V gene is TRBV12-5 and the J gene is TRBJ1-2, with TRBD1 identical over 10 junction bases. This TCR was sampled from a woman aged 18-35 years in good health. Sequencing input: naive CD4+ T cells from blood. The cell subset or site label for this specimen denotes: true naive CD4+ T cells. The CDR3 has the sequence CASGVTGGFGYTF. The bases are TGTGCTAGTGGAGTGACAGGGGGCTTTGGCTACACCTTC.